This TCR beta chain was recovered during a study of response to subunit inactivated influenza vaccine. Study results and limitations: There was a suggestion from the authors that each seasonal influenza vaccination recruits few new T cells.

This clonotype showed up just a few times. Its cognate antigen is unknown. TCRdb reprocessed the RT-PCR reads with MiXCR, giving one entry per CDR3 protein. This table has about 650,000 distinct CDR3 sequences, 15% to 17% appearing once. This sequence was found in a man aged 50 or older who received an inactivated influenza vaccine. The sequenced sample was PBMCs from blood, obtained 11 to 12 days after vaccination.

CDR3 nucleotides: TGTGCCAGCAGCAAAGCCCCAACCGGGACGGAGGTCTACGAGCAGTACTTC. Residues: CASSKAPTGTEVYEQYF. The chain has TRBV21-1 and TRBJ2-7; the DNA was not compared with TRBD1, the D call given in the table. TRBV21-1 is shown as a pseudogene. The CDR3 covers 17 residues.